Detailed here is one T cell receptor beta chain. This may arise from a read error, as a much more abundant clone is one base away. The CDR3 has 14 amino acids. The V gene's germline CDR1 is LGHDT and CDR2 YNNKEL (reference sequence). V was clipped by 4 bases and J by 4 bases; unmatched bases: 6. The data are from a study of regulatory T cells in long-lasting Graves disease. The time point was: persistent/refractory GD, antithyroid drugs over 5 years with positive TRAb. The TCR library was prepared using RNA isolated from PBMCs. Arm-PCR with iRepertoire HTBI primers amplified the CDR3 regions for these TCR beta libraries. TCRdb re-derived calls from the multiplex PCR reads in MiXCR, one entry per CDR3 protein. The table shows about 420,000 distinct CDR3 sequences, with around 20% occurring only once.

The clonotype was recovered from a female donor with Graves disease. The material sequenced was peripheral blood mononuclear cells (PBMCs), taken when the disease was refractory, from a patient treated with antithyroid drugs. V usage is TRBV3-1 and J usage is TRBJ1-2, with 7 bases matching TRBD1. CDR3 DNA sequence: TGTGCCAGCAGCCGGCGGGGACAGCCCTATGGCTACACCTTC. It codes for CASSRRGQPYGYTF.